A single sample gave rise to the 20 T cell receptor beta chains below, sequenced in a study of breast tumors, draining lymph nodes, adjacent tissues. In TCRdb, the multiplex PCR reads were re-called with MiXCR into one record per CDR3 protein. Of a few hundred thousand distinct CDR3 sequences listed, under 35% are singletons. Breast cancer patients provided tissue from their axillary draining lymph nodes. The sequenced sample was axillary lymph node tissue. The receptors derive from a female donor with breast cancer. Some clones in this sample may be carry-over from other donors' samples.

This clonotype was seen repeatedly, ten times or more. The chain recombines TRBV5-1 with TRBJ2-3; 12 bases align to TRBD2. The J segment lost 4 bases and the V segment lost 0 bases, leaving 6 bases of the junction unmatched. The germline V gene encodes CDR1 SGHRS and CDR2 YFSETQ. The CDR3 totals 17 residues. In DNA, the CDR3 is TGCGCCAGCAGCTTGGGTCTAGCGGGGGGGCCTGCAGATACGCAGTATTTT. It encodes CASSLGLAGGPADTQYF.

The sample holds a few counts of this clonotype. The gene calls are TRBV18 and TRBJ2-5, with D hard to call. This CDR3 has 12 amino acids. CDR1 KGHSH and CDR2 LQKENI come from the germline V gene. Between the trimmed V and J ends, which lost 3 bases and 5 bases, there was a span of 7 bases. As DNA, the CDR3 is TGTGCCAGCTCACCTGGCTCGGAGACCCAGTACTTC. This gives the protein CASSPGSETQYF.

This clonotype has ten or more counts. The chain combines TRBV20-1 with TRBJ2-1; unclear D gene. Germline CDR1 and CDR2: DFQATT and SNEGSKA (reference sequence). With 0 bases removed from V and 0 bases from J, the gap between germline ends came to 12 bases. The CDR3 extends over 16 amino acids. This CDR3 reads CSARERPRISYNEQFF. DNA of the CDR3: TGCAGTGCTAGAGAGAGGCCGAGGATCTCCTACAATGAGCAGTTCTTC.

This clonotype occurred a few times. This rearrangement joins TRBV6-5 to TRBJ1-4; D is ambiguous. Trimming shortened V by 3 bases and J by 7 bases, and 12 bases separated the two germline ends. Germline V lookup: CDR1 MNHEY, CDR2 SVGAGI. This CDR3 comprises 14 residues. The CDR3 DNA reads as TGTGCCAGCAGTTATGGGCCAAGAGTTGAAAAACTGTTTTTT. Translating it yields CASSYGPRVEKLFF.

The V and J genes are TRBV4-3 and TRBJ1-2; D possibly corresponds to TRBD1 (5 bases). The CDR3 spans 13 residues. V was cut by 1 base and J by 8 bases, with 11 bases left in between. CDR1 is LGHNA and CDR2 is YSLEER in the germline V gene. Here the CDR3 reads CASSQVGGLGYTF. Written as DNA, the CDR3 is TGCGCCAGCAGCCAAGTTGGGGGGTTAGGCTACACCTTC.

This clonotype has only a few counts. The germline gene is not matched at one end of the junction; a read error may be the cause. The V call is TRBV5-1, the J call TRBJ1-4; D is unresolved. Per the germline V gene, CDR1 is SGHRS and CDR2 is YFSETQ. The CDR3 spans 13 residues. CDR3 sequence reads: CASSLERNENLFF. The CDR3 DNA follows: TGCGCCAGCAGCTTGGAACGAAATGAAAACCTGTTTTTT.

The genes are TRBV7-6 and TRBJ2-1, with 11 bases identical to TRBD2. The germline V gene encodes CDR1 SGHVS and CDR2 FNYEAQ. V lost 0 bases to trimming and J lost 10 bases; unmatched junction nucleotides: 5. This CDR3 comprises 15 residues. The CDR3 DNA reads TGTGCCAGCAGCTTAGCGCATAGCGGGGGGGGGGAGCAGTTCTTC. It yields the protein CASSLAHSGGGEQFF.

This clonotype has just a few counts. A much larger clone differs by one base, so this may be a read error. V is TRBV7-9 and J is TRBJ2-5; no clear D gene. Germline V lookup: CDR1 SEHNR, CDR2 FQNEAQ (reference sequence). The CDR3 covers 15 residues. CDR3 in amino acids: CASSLAMTNQETQHF. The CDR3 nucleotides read TGTGCCAGCAGCTTAGCGATGACGAACCAAGAGACCCAGCACTTC.

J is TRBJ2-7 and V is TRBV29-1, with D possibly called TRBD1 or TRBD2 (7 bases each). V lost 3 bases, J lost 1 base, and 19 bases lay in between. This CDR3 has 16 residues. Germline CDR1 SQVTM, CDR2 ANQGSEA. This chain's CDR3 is CSVDVTSGGGSYEQYF. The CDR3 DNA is TGCAGCGTTGATGTCACCTCAGGGGGAGGGTCCTACGAGCAGTACTTC.

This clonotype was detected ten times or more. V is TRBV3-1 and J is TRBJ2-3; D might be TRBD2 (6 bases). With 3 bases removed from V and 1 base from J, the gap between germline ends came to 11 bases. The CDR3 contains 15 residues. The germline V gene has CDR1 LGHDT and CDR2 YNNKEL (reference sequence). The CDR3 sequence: CASSHGERGTDTQYF. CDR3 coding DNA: TGTGCCAGCAGCCACGGGGAGCGGGGCACAGATACGCAGTATTTT.

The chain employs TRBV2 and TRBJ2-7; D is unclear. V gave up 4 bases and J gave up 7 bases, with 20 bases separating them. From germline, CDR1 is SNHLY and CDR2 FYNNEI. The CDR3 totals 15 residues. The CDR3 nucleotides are TGTGCCAGCAGTGCTCGCCAGAGAGGTTGGGGAGAGCAGTACTTC. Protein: CASSARQRGWGEQYF.

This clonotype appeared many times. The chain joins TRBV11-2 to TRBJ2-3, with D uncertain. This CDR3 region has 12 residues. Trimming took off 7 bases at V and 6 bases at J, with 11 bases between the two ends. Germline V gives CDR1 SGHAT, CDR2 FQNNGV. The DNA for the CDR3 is TGTGCCAGCAATCGGGTCCGGGATACGCAGTATTTT. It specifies CASNRVRDTQYF.

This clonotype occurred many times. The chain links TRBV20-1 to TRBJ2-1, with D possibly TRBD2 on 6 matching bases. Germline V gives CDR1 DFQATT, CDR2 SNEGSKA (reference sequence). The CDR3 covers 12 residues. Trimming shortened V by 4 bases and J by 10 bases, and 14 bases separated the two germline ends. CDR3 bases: TGCAGTGCTACGGACGGGAGAGAGGAGCAGTTCTTC. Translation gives CSATDGREEQFF.

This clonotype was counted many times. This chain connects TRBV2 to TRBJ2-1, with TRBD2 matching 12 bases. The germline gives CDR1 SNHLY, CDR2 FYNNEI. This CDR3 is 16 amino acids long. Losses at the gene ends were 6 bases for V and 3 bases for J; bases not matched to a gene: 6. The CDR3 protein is CASRELAGGLYNEQFF. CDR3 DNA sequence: TGTGCCAGCAGAGAACTAGCGGGGGGACTCTACAATGAGCAGTTCTTC.

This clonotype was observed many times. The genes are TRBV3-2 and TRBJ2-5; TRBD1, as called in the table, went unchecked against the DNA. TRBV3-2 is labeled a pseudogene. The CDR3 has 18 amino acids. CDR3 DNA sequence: TGTGCCAGCAGCCCACCCGGGCCAGGGGAACGAATACAAGAGACCCAGTACTTC. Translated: CASSPPGPGERIQETQYF.

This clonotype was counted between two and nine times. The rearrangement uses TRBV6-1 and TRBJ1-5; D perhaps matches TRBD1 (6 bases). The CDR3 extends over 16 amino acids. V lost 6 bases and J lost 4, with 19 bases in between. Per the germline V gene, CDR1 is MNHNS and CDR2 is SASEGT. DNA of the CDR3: TGTGCCAGCAGAGAGGCGGCCGGACAGCCGAATCAGCCCCAGCATTTT. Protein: CASREAAGQPNQPQHF.

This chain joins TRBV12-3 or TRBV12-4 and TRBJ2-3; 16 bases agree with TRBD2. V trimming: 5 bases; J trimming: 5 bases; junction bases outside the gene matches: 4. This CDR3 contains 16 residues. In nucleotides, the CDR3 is TGTGCCAGCAGTCCGGGACTAGCGGGGGGGCAAGATACGCAGTATTTT. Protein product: CASSPGLAGGQDTQYF.

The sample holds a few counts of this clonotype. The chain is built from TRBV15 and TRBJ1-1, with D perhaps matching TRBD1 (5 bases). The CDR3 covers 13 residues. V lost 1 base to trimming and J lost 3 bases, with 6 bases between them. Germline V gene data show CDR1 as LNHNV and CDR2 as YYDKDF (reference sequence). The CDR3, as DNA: TGTGCCACCAGCAGAGGAGGGGACACTGAAGCTTTCTTT. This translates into CATSRGGDTEAFF.

The CDR3, as DNA: TGTGCCAGCAGCCCCAGGTGGGGACAGGGTACACAGCCCCAGCATTTT. Encoded protein: CASSPRWGQGTQPQHF. This chain links TRBV7-9 with TRBJ1-5, with TRBD1 matching 9 bases. V lost 5 bases, J lost 7 bases, and 12 bases stayed unmatched. The CDR3 consists of 16 residues. Germline values: CDR1 SEHNR, CDR2 FQNEAQ (reference sequence).

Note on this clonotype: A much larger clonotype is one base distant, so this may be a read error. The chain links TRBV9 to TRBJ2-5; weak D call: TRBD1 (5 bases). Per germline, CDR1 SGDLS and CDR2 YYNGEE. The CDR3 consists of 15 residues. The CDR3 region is CASSVSGQGVETPYF. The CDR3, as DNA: TGTGCCAGCAGCGTAAGTGGTCAGGGTGTGGAGACCCCGTACTTC.